The entry below gives a single TCR beta chain sequence along with its context. The antigen is undetermined. PCR was performed using 60 Vbeta and 13 Jbeta primers. Measured with immunoSEQ multiplex PCR; TCRdb has only the in-frame clones, and not every one. The table records fewer than 150,000 clones, 60% to 80% of them present only once. The sample originates from a study of cytomegalovirus exposure and HLA in healthy donors. Study overall: From donors who were HLA-typed, an early data release held around 85 million unique TCRs. Study-wide results and caveats: Sequencing depth across donors, presence/absence analyses assumed, was roughly uniform. A later analysis linked a missense DCLRE1C variant to TCR beta V- and J-gene trimming.

CDR3 length equals 13 residues. V dropped 0 bases and J dropped 9 bases, with 9 bases sitting between them. Germline-derived CDR1 and CDR2 are LNHNV and YYDKDF (reference sequence). The sequenced sample was PBMCs. The clonotype originates from a man aged 45-65 years in good health and CMV-seropositive. The chain is built from TRBV15 and TRBJ1-5; D remains ambiguous. The DNA for the CDR3 is TGTGCCACCAGCAGAGATAACTACCGGCCCCAGCATTTT. This codes for CATSRDNYRPQHF.